The next 21 T cell receptor beta chains were all read from a single sample in a study of CD8 T cells in Susac syndrome. RNA totalling roughly 0.5 to 1 ug underwent reverse transcription with random hexamers. From the immunoSEQ multiplex PCR reads, TCRdb called clonotypes with MiXCR, one entry per CDR3 protein. The sample has about 150,000 distinct CDR3 sequences, approximately 93% seen once; the top ten hold approximately 0.09%. Sequencing was carried out using CD4+ T cells from PBMCs. These receptors all come from a human donor with multiple sclerosis.

The CDR3 nucleotides are TGTGCCAGCAGCTTAAATGGGGGAGCCGGGGAGCTGTTTTTT. It is translated as CASSLNGGAGELFF. The V call is TRBV7-9, the J call TRBJ2-2, with D perhaps being TRBD1 or TRBD2 (5 bases each). Trimming took off 2 bases at V and 6 bases at J, with 10 bases between the two ends. Germline-derived CDR1 and CDR2 are SEHNR and FQNEAQ (reference sequence). The CDR3 is 14 residues long.

This chain links TRBV19 with TRBJ1-5; D is unresolved. The CDR3 runs 13 residues. Deletions cut 5 bases from V and 3 bases from J, with 8 bases between. The V gene's germline CDR1 is LNHDA and CDR2 SQIVND (reference sequence). DNA for the CDR3: TGTGCCAGTAGTCTACAGTTCAATCAGCCCCAGCATTTT. It yields the protein CASSLQFNQPQHF.

This chain connects TRBV20-1 to TRBJ1-1; D might be TRBD1 (5 bases). The V and J ends lost 1 base and 1 base respectively, with 16 bases between them. This CDR3 comprises 16 residues. Germline loops: CDR1 DFQATT, CDR2 SNEGSKA (reference sequence). This chain's CDR3 is CSARGGGETANTEAFF. Written as DNA, the CDR3 is TGCAGTGCTAGAGGGGGCGGTGAGACAGCGAACACTGAAGCTTTCTTT.

The chain has TRBV28 and TRBJ1-6; 10 bases are shared with TRBD1. J gave up 9 bases and V 4 bases, and 6 bases lay outside the gene matches. CDR3 length equals 15 residues. In germline, CDR1 is MDHEN, CDR2 SYDVKM. The CDR3 reads CASSYGTGVVSPLHF. The DNA of the CDR3 is TGTGCCAGCAGTTACGGGACAGGGGTGGTTTCACCCCTCCACTTT.

This chain connects TRBV20-1 to TRBJ2-7, with D possibly being TRBD2 (6 bases). V lost 4 bases and J lost 2, with 15 bases in between. The CDR3 sequence is 14 residues long. Germline assignment: CDR1 DFQATT and CDR2 SNEGSKA (reference sequence). The CDR3 DNA follows: TGCAGTGCTACAGTACTAGCTCCTACCTACGAGCAGTACTTC. Amino acids: CSATVLAPTYEQYF.

The genes are TRBV19 and TRBJ2-4; maybe TRBD1 (5 bases). V was cut by 0 bases and J by 1 base, with 7 bases left in between. CDR3 size: 15 residues. Germline V lookup: CDR1 LNHDA, CDR2 SQIVND (reference sequence). Here the CDR3 reads CASSIEGVAKNIQYF. DNA of the CDR3: TGTGCCAGTAGTATAGAAGGGGTGGCCAAAAACATTCAGTACTTC.

The rearrangement uses TRBV28 and TRBJ2-7, with 7 positions matching TRBD2. The CDR3 extends over 15 amino acids. Trimming removed 2 bases from V and 5 bases from J; junction bases left unmatched: 9. CDR1 and CDR2 (germline): MDHEN, SYDVKM. CDR3 nucleotide sequence: TGTGCCAGCAGTTTAGGGGCGAGCGGGGACGACGAGCAGTACTTC. It encodes CASSLGASGDDEQYF.

This chain joins TRBV29-1 and TRBJ1-1; tentative D call: TRBD1 (5 bases). The CDR3 totals 13 residues. Trimming took 3 bases from V and 4 from J, leaving 12 bases between them. CDR1 is SQVTM, CDR2 ANQGSEA, per germline. The CDR3 sequence: CSVEVAGSTEAFF. CDR3 in DNA: TGCAGCGTTGAGGTGGCAGGGAGCACTGAAGCTTTCTTT.

The genes are TRBV5-6 and TRBJ1-3; 7 positions match TRBD1. After removal of 1 base from V and 4 bases from J, the junction contained 5 bases not matched to a gene. CDR3 size: 15 residues. Germline values: CDR1 SGHDT, CDR2 YYEEEE. The CDR3 region is CASSLRQGIGNTIYF. CDR3 DNA sequence: TGTGCCAGCAGCTTGAGACAGGGAATCGGAAACACCATATATTTT.

The gene calls are TRBV3-1 and TRBJ2-2; D is possibly TRBD2 (5 bases). Germline lookup yields CDR1 LGHDT and CDR2 YNNKEL (reference sequence). CDR3 size: 12 residues. The V end lost 4 bases, the J end lost 9 bases, and 9 bases lay between the germline ends. CDR3 DNA sequence: TGTGCCAGCAGCCCGGGATCCCGGGAGCTGTTTTTT. It yields the protein CASSPGSRELFF.

The gene calls are TRBV25-1 and TRBJ1-1, with 7 nucleotides matching TRBD1. CDR3 length: 14 residues. Germline lookup yields CDR1 MGHDK and CDR2 SYGVNS. V lost 0 bases to trimming and J lost 5 bases; unmatched junction nucleotides: 3. CDR3 in DNA: TGTGCCAGCAGTGAATATGCGACAGGGACTGAAGCTTTCTTT. Translated: CASSEYATGTEAFF. Full variable domain (outside the CDR3, taken from reference TRBV25-1 and TRBJ1-1): EADIYQTPRYLVIGTGKKITLECSQTMGHDKMYWYQQDPGMELHLIHYSYGVNSTEKGDLSSESTVSRIRTEHFPLTLESARPSHTSQYLCASSEYATGTEAFFGQGTRLTVV.

This clonotype was seen just once. The chain is built from TRBV3-1 and TRBJ2-6, with 14 bases identical to TRBD2. Trimming removed 4 bases from V and 0 bases from J; junction bases left unmatched: 8. This CDR3 spans 20 amino acids. Germline V gene lookup returns CDR1 LGHDT and CDR2 YNNKEL (reference sequence). DNA of the CDR3: TGTGCCAGCAGCCCACAGGGACTAGCGGGGGCATTCTCTGGGGCCAACGTCCTGACTTTC. This translates into CASSPQGLAGAFSGANVLTF.

The chain combines TRBV30 with TRBJ1-2, with a possible D match to TRBD1 (5 bases). Germline V gives CDR1 GTSNPN, CDR2 SVGIG (reference sequence). With 5 bases removed from V and 8 bases from J, the gap between germline ends came to 21 bases. The CDR3 has 14 residues. CDR3 DNA: TGTGCCTGGGCATCATTCCGGGGGGAGGGAGGCTACACCTTC. Its protein product is CAWASFRGEGGYTF.

The chain couples TRBV7-2 to TRBJ1-2; 8 positions match TRBD1. CDR1 and CDR2 (germline): SGHTA, FQGNSA. Trimming removed 2 bases from V and 3 bases from J; junction bases left unmatched: 5. The CDR3 spans 15 residues. As DNA, the CDR3 is TGTGCCAGCAGCTTACGGACAGGGCTTGACTATGGCTACACCTTC. Translated: CASSLRTGLDYGYTF.

CDR3 in amino acids: CASSQGREETQYF. DNA for the CDR3: TGTGCCAGCAGCCAGGGGCGGGAAGAGACCCAGTACTTC. V is TRBV3-1 and J is TRBJ2-5; possibly TRBD1 or TRBD2 for D (5 bases each). Trimming removed 3 bases from V and 3 bases from J, with 8 bases in between. The CDR3 spans 13 residues. Germline lookup yields CDR1 LGHDT and CDR2 YNNKEL (reference sequence).

V usage is TRBV7-9 and J usage is TRBJ2-3; D possibly corresponds to TRBD2 (6 bases). This CDR3 has 19 residues. Germline V gives CDR1 SEHNR, CDR2 FQNEAQ (reference sequence). Trimming shortened V by 4 bases and J by 0 bases, and 23 bases separated the two germline ends. This CDR3 reads CASSSIAGRPVSSTDTQYF. The CDR3 nucleotides are TGTGCCAGCAGCTCGATTGCGGGACGACCCGTGTCTAGCACAGATACGCAGTATTTT.

The CDR3 region is CAWSKQARGNEKLFF. The CDR3, as DNA: TGTGCCTGGAGTAAGCAAGCGCGCGGAAATGAAAAACTGTTTTTT. This chain joins TRBV30 and TRBJ1-4, with unresolved D. Germline-derived CDR1 and CDR2 are GTSNPN and SVGIG (reference sequence). The ends were cut back, 2 bases at V and 5 bases at J, with 15 bases in the middle. The CDR3 is 15 amino acids.

J is TRBJ2-3 and V is TRBV3-1; 7 positions match TRBD1. The germline CDR1 and CDR2 sequences are LGHDT and YNNKEL (reference sequence). Unmatched junction bases numbered 3, after V lost 1 base and J lost 2 bases. This CDR3 comprises 15 residues. The CDR3 DNA reads as TGTGCCAGCAGCCAAGGGGACAGCTTCACAGATACGCAGTATTTT. Its protein is CASSQGDSFTDTQYF.

The V and J genes are TRBV7-2 and TRBJ1-3; the match to TRBD1 covers 7 bases. The V gene's germline CDR1 is SGHTA and CDR2 FQGNSA. CDR3 length equals 14 residues. The V segment lost 5 bases and the J segment 0 bases; nucleotides outside the gene matches: 1. The DNA for the CDR3 is TGTGCCAGCAGCCAGGGGGGCTCTGGAAACACCATATATTTT. Encoded protein: CASSQGGSGNTIYF.

The chain couples TRBV7-9 to TRBJ1-2, with D possibly being TRBD1 (5 bases). CDR1 SEHNR and CDR2 FQNEAQ come from the germline V gene (reference sequence). V lost 4 bases to trimming and J lost 8 bases, with 17 bases between them. The CDR3 covers 14 residues. For the CDR3, the DNA is TGTGCCAGCAGCTCCCCCTGGGGGAGGGACGGCTACACCTTC. It encodes CASSSPWGRDGYTF. Filled out from reference TRBV7-9 and TRBJ1-2, the complete variable domain reads DTGVSQNPRHKITKRGQNVTFRCDPISEHNRLYWYRQTLGQGPEFLTYFQNEAQLEKSRLLSDRFSAERPKGSFSTLEIQRTEQGDSAMYLCASSSPWGRDGYTFGSGTRLTVV.

Written as DNA, the CDR3 is TGTGCCAGTAGTATCCGCCCAGGTGCCTACGAGCAGTACTTC. Translated, it gives CASSIRPGAYEQYF. J is TRBJ2-7 and V is TRBV19; D not resolved. CDR3 length: 14 residues. Germline loops: CDR1 LNHDA, CDR2 SQIVND (reference sequence). Trimming took 3 bases from V and 2 from J, leaving 11 bases between them.